What follows is one TCR beta chain and its context. Per the authors' pipeline: Nucleated cell number was recorded as an estimate derived from reference gene primer amplification. Only in-frame clones appear in the TCRdb table, and some are missing; sequencing was by immunoSEQ multiplex PCR. The DNA was the basis for D and trimming; V, J and clone size are from that table. The sample shows 250,000 to 300,000 clones, roughly 88% of them seen only once. The age range of participants was 18 to 89 years, with residence in fewer than 25 US areas. Two negative PCRs, clearance, or symptom resolution had been documented for recovered Cohort 3 donors. This entry belongs to a study of blood T cell repertoires in COVID-19. Whole-study context: PBMCs, B-cell-depleted T cells, or T cells were the source of the cDNA or gDNA that made up the material.

The CDR3 spans 16 residues. The trim removed 2 bases at V and 3 bases at J, leaving 9 bases unmatched. CDR1 and CDR2 from the germline V gene are LNHDA and SQIVND (reference sequence). The sequenced sample consisted of PBMCs or T cells enriched from blood (not recorded which). This sequence originates from a woman between 50 and 59 years old who had recovered from COVID-19. The chain carries TRBV19 and TRBJ2-7, with 8 bases identical to TRBD1. For the CDR3, the DNA is TGTGCCAGTAGTATAAGGGAGGCAGGGGGCTTCTACGAGCAGTACTTC. It codes for CASSIREAGGFYEQYF.